Each of the 21 T cell receptor beta chains below was sequenced from the same sample in a study of T cells in Graves' hyperthyroidism and ophthalmopathy. Researchers amplified the TCR beta CDR3 regions from RNA transcripts. During a first-round RT-PCR of the TCR CDR3, the HTBI primer set was used. TCRdb fed the multiplex PCR reads into MiXCR, producing one record per CDR3 protein. The data show about 290,000 distinct CDR3 sequences, about a sixth seen once. Sequenced sample: blood. The receptors were gathered from a woman between 55 and 75 years old with Graves' ophthalmopathy.

This clonotype has at least ten counts. The chain combines TRBV3-1 with TRBJ2-7; 7 nucleotides align to TRBD2. CDR3 size: 13 residues. CDR1 and CDR2 (germline): LGHDT, YNNKEL (reference sequence). V trimming: 3 bases; J trimming: 7 bases; junction bases outside the gene matches: 6. CDR3 coding DNA: TGTGCCAGCAGCCATTCTAGGGGAGGGGAGCAGTACTTC. Translated: CASSHSRGGEQYF.

This clonotype was seen more than once but under ten times. The J gene is TRBJ2-3, the V gene TRBV5-1, with 9 nucleotides matching TRBD2. This CDR3 is 16 amino acids long. Germline V gene sequence: CDR1 SGHRS, CDR2 YFSETQ. Trimming removed 0 bases from V and 0 bases from J; junction bases left unmatched: 2. The CDR3 sequence is CASSLVTSGSTDTQYF. The CDR3 bases are TGCGCCAGCAGCTTGGTTACTAGCGGGAGCACAGATACGCAGTATTTT.

This clonotype has more than one count but fewer than ten. The genes are TRBV10-3 and TRBJ2-7; D unclear. This CDR3 spans 15 amino acids. Between the trimmed V and J ends, which lost 6 bases and 0 bases, there was a span of 15 bases. Germline CDR1 and CDR2: ENHRY and SYGVKD. As DNA, the CDR3 is TGTGCCATCAGATCGGACCGGATAAGCTCCTACGAGCAGTACTTC. Amino acids: CAIRSDRISSYEQYF.

This clonotype was recorded a few times. This chain links TRBV6-1 with TRBJ2-7; D remains ambiguous. Germline V CDR1 and CDR2: MNHNS, SASEGT. V was cut by 8 bases and J by 0 bases, with 8 bases left in between. The CDR3 runs 12 residues. The CDR3 DNA sequence: TGTGCCAGCCAAAGCGACTCCTACGAGCAGTACTTC. Its protein product is CASQSDSYEQYF.

V gene TRBV7-9 combines with J gene TRBJ2-7; weak D call: TRBD1 (6 bases). This CDR3 region has 15 residues. Germline CDR1 SEHNR, CDR2 FQNEAQ (reference sequence). V lost 5 bases and J 2 bases, leaving 16 bases between the germline ends. CDR3 coding DNA: TGTGCCAGCAGCGCATGGACAGTAATTGCCTACGAGCAGTACTTC. As protein: CASSAWTVIAYEQYF.

At least ten counts were recorded for this clonotype. The chain is built from TRBV7-2 and TRBJ2-2, with D hard to call. CDR3 length: 11 residues. Trimming pared 2 bases from V and 9 bases from J, leaving 4 bases between. The germline V gene encodes CDR1 SGHTA and CDR2 FQGNSA. The CDR3 DNA sequence: TGTGCCAGCAGCTTAAAAAGGGAGCTGTTTTTT. Amino acid sequence: CASSLKRELFF.

The sample holds many counts of this clonotype. The rearrangement joins TRBV20-1 to TRBJ1-3; 7 bases agree with TRBD1. V dropped 0 bases and J dropped 2; count of bases not matched to a gene: 4. CDR1 DFQATT and CDR2 SNEGSKA come from the germline V gene (reference sequence). CDR3 size: 15 residues. The CDR3 region is CSARDRRGAGNTIYF. CDR3 DNA sequence: TGCAGTGCTAGAGATCGCAGGGGGGCTGGAAACACCATATATTTT.

This chain links TRBV6-5 with TRBJ2-1, with 10 bases fitting TRBD2. The germline CDR1 and CDR2 sequences are MNHEY and SVGAGI. The CDR3 runs 19 residues. V gave up 0 bases and J gave up 2 bases; unmatched junction bases: 10. The CDR3 here is CASSYSNLLAGTAYNEQFF. The CDR3 nucleotides read TGTGCCAGCAGTTACTCAAATCTACTAGCGGGAACTGCCTACAATGAGCAGTTCTTC.

The chain joins TRBV7-2 to TRBJ1-6, with 8 positions matching TRBD1. V trimming: 0 bases; J trimming: 7 bases; junction bases outside the gene matches: 8. The CDR3 covers 17 residues. The V gene's germline CDR1 is SGHTA and CDR2 FQGNSA. CDR3 residues: CASSLAHRGIPNSPLHF. The CDR3, as DNA: TGTGCCAGCAGCTTAGCGCACAGGGGGATCCCGAATTCACCCCTCCACTTT.

This clonotype was found a few times. The chain recombines TRBV7-2 with TRBJ1-1, with D unresolved. Trimming shortened V by 5 bases and J by 3 bases, and 13 bases separated the two germline ends. The CDR3 length is 14 residues. Germline loops: CDR1 SGHTA, CDR2 FQGNSA. CDR3 region: CASSISGYYTEAFF. The CDR3 coding sequence is TGTGCCAGCAGCATATCGGGGTACTACACTGAAGCTTTCTTT.

At least ten counts were recorded for this clonotype. This CDR3 is CAWSTGFYEQYF. The CDR3 region has the DNA TGTGCCTGGAGCACAGGATTCTACGAGCAGTACTTC. The genes are TRBV30 and TRBJ2-7; TRBD1 is a possible D gene (5 bases). Trimming shortened V by 3 bases and J by 3 bases, and 9 bases separated the two germline ends. The CDR3 is made up of 12 amino acids. Germline V gives CDR1 GTSNPN, CDR2 SVGIG (reference sequence). The full variable domain, in which reference TRBV30 and TRBJ2-7 provide the parts outside the CDR3, is SQTIHQWPATLVQPVGSPLSLECTVEGTSNPNLYWYRQAAGRGLQLLFYSVGIGQISSEVPQNLSASRPQDRQFILSSKKLLLSDSGFYLCAWSTGFYEQYFGPGTRLTVT.

This clonotype turned up a few times. The chain has TRBV7-2 and TRBJ2-7, with D possibly matching TRBD2 (6 bases). Germline V gene lookup returns CDR1 SGHTA and CDR2 FQGNSA. The CDR3 is 14 amino acids. Trimming left V 3 bases short and J 6 bases short, with 15 bases between. CDR3 loop: CASSFATSSVEQYF. DNA for the CDR3: TGTGCCAGCAGCTTTGCCACTAGCAGTGTCGAGCAGTACTTC.

About this clonotype: A much bigger clone sits one base away, suggesting this may be a read error. CDR3 coding DNA: TGCAGCGCTGGGCAGGCAGGGGACACCTACGAGCAGTACTTC. Encoded protein: CSAGQAGDTYEQYF. The chain has TRBV29-1 and TRBJ2-7; D is possibly TRBD1 (6 bases). V lost 7 bases, J lost 2 bases, and 18 bases lay in between. CDR1 and CDR2 from the germline V gene are SQVTM and ANQGSEA. This CDR3 has 14 amino acids.

This clonotype was found many times. This rearrangement joins TRBV5-1 to TRBJ2-1, with D hard to call. Germline V gene lookup returns CDR1 SGHRS and CDR2 YFSETQ. V lost 2 bases, J lost 7 bases, and 13 bases lay in between. The CDR3 sequence is 14 residues long. CDR3 residues: CASSFDSSRNEQFF. The DNA for the CDR3 is TGCGCCAGCAGCTTCGACTCTTCTCGGAATGAGCAGTTCTTC.

The table lists this clonotype with a few counts. The CDR3 DNA reads TGTGCCACCAGCACGGGTCGGCTCTACAATGAGCAGTTCTTC. Translating gives CATSTGRLYNEQFF. The gene calls are TRBV15 and TRBJ2-1, with D unresolved. Germline V gene sequence: CDR1 LNHNV, CDR2 YYDKDF (reference sequence). The CDR3 loop spans 14 amino acids. V lost 4 bases, J lost 3 bases, and 10 bases lay in between.

V and J are TRBV27 and TRBJ2-1, with unresolved D. The germline V gene encodes CDR1 MNHEY and CDR2 SMNVEV (reference sequence). V was trimmed by 0 bases and J by 2 bases, leaving 5 bases between them. The CDR3 runs 14 residues. The CDR3 spells CASSLSRTYNEQFF. The DNA of the CDR3 is TGTGCCAGCAGTTTATCACGGACCTACAATGAGCAGTTCTTC.

Ten or more counts support this clonotype. This chain uses TRBV7-8 with TRBJ1-3; D call uncertain. CDR1 is SGHVS, CDR2 FQNEAQ, per germline. V lost 1 base, J lost 4 bases, and 5 bases lay in between. The CDR3 has 13 residues. CDR3 amino acids: CASSLVGGNTIYF. The CDR3 nucleotides are TGTGCCAGCAGCTTAGTAGGGGGAAACACCATATATTTT.

With respect to this clonotype: This could be a read error, since a much larger clone is one nucleotide away. The chain recombines TRBV28 with TRBJ2-2; D remains ambiguous. The germline V gene has CDR1 MDHEN and CDR2 SYDVKM. The CDR3 is made up of 16 amino acids. Trimming shortened V by 7 bases and J by 0 bases, and 15 bases separated the two germline ends. The DNA for the CDR3 is TGTGCCAGCACCCCTGGCAGAAGGGCGAACACCGGGGAGCTGTTTTTT. This codes for CASTPGRRANTGELFF.

This clonotype turned up a few times. V usage is TRBV20-1 and J usage is TRBJ2-7, with TRBD2 identical over 8 bases. This CDR3 is 15 amino acids long. The trim removed 6 bases at V and 3 bases at J, leaving 13 bases unmatched. CDR1 is DFQATT, CDR2 SNEGSKA, per germline (reference sequence). The CDR3 sequence: CSASPVLAGGYEQYF. The DNA for the CDR3 is TGCAGTGCCAGTCCCGTCCTAGCGGGCGGCTACGAGCAGTACTTC.

This clonotype was counted at least ten times. This rearrangement joins TRBV6-2 or TRBV6-3 to TRBJ2-5; D may be TRBD2 (5 bases). The V gene lost 8 bases and the J gene lost 4 bases, with 8 bases spanning the gap. Germline-derived CDR1 and CDR2 are MNHEY and SVGEGT. The CDR3 runs 11 residues. The CDR3 protein is CASDRGETQYF. The CDR3 nucleotides are TGTGCCAGCGACCGGGGAGAGACCCAGTACTTC.

This clonotype was observed many times. The chain has TRBV2 and TRBJ2-1; TRBD2 is a possible D gene (5 bases). Germline lookup yields CDR1 SNHLY and CDR2 FYNNEI. The CDR3 is made up of 17 amino acids. With 2 bases removed from V and 0 bases from J, the gap between germline ends came to 14 bases. The CDR3, as DNA: TGTGCCAGCAGTGAACCCGGGGTTTGGGCCTCCTACAATGAGCAGTTCTTC. It is translated as CASSEPGVWASYNEQFF.